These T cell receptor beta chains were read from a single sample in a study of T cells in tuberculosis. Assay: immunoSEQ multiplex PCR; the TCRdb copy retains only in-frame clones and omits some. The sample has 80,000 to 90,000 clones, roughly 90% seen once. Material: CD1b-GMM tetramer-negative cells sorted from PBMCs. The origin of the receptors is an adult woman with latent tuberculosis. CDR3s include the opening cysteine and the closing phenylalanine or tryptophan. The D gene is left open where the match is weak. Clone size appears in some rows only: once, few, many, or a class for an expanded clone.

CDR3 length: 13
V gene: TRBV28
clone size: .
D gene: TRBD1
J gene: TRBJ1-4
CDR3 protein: CASSRRGGPGLFF
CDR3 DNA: TGTGCCAGCAGCCGCCGAGGGGGCCCGGGACTGTTTTTT

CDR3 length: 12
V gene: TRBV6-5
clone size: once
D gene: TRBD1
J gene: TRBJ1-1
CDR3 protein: CASTPDRGEAFF
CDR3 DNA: TGTGCCAGCACCCCGGACAGGGGAGAAGCTTTCTTT

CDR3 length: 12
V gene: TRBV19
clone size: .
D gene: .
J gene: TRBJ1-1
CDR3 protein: CASSIGSPEAFF
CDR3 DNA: TGTGCCAGTAGTATCGGGAGTCCTGAAGCTTTCTTT

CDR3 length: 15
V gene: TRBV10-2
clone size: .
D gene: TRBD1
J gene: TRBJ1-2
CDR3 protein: CASSESGTGGNGYTF
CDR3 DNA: TGCGCCAGCAGTGAGTCCGGGACAGGGGGAAATGGCTACACCTTC

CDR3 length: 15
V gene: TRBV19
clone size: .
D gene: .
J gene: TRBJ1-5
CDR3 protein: CASSIRSGGNQPQHF
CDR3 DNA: TGTGCCAGTAGTATACGATCGGGGGGCAATCAGCCCCAGCATTTT

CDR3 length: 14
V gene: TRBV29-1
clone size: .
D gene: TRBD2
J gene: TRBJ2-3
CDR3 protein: CSATSGGLPDTQYF
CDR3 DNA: TGCAGCGCAACTAGCGGGGGCCTCCCAGATACGCAGTATTTT

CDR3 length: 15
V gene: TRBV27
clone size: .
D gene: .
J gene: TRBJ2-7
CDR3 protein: CASSLSLGSSYEQYF
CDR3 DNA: TGTGCCAGCAGTTTATCATTAGGGAGCTCCTACGAGCAGTACTTC

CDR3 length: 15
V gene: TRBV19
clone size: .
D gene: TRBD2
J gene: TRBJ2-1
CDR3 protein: CASSIIAGKGGEQFF
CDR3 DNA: TGTGCCAGTAGTATCATAGCGGGGAAGGGTGGTGAGCAGTTCTTC

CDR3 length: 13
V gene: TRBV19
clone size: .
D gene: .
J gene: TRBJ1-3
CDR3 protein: CASTRTVGNTIYF
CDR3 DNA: TGTGCCAGTACAAGGACAGTTGGAAACACCATATACTTT

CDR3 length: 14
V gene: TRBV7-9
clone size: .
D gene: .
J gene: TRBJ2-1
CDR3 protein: CASSLGTGPEKQFF
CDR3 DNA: TGTGCCAGCAGCTTAGGAACAGGGCCCGAAAAGCAGTTCTTC

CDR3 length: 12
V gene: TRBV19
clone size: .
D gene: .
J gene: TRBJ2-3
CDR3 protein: CASSLRGDTQYF
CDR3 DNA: TGTGCCAGTAGCCTCCGGGGAGATACGCAGTATTTT

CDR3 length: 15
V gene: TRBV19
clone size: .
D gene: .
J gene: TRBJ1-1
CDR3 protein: CASSIYRAVNTEAFF
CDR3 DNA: TGTGCCAGTAGTATCTACAGGGCGGTGAACACTGAAGCTTTCTTT

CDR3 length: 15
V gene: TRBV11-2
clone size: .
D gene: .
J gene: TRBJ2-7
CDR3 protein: CASSLEWLETAEQYF
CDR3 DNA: TGTGCCAGCAGCTTAGAGTGGCTGGAGACGGCCGAGCAGTACTTC

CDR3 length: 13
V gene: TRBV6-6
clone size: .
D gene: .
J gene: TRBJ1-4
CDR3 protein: CASSTRQNEKLFF
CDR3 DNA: TGTGCCAGCAGTACCCGACAGAATGAAAAACTGTTTTTT

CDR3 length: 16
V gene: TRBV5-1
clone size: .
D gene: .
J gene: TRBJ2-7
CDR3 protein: CASSQVGTEEGYEQYF
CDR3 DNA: TGCGCCAGCAGCCAGGTGGGTACGGAGGAGGGCTACGAGCAGTACTTC

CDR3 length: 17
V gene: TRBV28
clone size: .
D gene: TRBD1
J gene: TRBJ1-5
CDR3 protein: CASSDVKDRVGDQPQHF
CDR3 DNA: TGTGCCAGCAGCGACGTAAAGGACAGGGTGGGGGATCAGCCCCAGCATTTT

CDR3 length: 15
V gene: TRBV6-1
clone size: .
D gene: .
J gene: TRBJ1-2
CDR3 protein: CASLPAMGPNYGYTF
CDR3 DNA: TGTGCCAGCCTCCCAGCAATGGGGCCAAACTATGGCTACACCTTC

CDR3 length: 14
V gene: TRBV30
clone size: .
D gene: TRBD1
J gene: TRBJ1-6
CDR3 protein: CAWSTGVRNSPLHF
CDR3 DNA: TGTGCCTGGAGTACAGGGGTAAGGAATTCACCCCTCCACTTT

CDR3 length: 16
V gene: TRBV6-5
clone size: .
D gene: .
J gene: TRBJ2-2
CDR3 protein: CASSYFHRRNTGELFF
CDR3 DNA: TGTGCCAGCAGTTACTTCCACAGGCGAAACACCGGGGAGCTGTTTTTT

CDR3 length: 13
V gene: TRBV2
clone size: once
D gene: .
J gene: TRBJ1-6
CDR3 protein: CASLGNQNSPLHF
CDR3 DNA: TGTGCCAGCTTGGGCAATCAGAATTCACCCCTCCACTTT

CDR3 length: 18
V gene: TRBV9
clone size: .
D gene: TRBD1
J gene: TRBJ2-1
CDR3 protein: CASSVSRGGGQGYNEQFF
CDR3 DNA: TGTGCCAGCAGCGTAAGTCGGGGAGGGGGACAGGGCTACAATGAGCAGTTCTTC

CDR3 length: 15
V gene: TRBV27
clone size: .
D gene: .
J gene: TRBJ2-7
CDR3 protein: CASSLTALHPYEQYF
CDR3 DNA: TGTGCCAGCTCGCTTACAGCCCTGCACCCCTACGAGCAGTACTTC

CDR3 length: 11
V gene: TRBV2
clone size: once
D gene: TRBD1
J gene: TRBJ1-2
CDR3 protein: CATTGGGGYTF
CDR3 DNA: TGTGCCACCACAGGGGGTGGGGGCTACACCTTC

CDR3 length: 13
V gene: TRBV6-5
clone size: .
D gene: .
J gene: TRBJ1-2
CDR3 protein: CASRILANYGYTF
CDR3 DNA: TGTGCCAGCAGAATATTAGCTAACTATGGCTACACCTTC

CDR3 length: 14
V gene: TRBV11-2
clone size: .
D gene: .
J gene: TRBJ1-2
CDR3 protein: CASSLVLTGLGYTF
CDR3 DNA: TGTGCCAGCAGCTTAGTTCTCACAGGCCTGGGCTACACCTTC

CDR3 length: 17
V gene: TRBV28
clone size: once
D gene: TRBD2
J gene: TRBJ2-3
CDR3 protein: CASSFVTSGGVTDTQYF
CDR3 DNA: TGTGCCAGCAGTTTCGTAACTAGCGGGGGGGTGACAGATACGCAGTATTTT

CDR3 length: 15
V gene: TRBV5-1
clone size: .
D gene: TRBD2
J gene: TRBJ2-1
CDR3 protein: CASSLTSGGANEQFF
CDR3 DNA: TGCGCCAGCAGTTTGACCAGCGGGGGGGCGAATGAGCAGTTCTTC

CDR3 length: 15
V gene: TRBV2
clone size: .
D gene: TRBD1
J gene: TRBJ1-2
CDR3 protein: CASSDRTGINYGYTF
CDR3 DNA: TGTGCCAGCAGTGACAGGACAGGAATCAACTATGGCTACACCTTC

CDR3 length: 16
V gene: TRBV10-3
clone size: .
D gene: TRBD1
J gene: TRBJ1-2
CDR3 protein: CAISRVTGRANYGYTF
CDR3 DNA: TGTGCCATCAGTAGGGTGACAGGGAGAGCTAACTATGGCTACACCTTC

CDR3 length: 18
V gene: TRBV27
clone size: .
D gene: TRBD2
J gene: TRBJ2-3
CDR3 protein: CASSPLAGGLFSPDTQYF
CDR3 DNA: TGTGCCAGCAGTCCACTAGCGGGGGGGCTTTTTTCCCCAGATACGCAGTATTTT

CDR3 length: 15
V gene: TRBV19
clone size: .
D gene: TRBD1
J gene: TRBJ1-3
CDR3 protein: CASSSGTGSGNTIYF
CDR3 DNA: TGTGCCAGTAGTAGCGGGACAGGGTCTGGAAACACCATATATTTT

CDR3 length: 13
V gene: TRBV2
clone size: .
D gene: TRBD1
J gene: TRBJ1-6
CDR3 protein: CASNRQGRSPLHF
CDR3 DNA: TGTGCCAGCAACCGACAGGGAAGGTCACCCCTCCACTTT

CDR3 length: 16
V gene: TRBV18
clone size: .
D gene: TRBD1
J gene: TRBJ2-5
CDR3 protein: CASSPPGQGAQGTQYF
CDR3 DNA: TGTGCCAGCTCACCACCGGGACAGGGCGCGCAGGGGACCCAGTACTTC

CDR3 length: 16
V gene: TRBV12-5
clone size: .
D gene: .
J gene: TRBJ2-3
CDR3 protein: CASGLGGPGGTDTQYF
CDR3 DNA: TGTGCTAGTGGTTTAGGCGGGCCCGGCGGCACAGATACGCAGTATTTT

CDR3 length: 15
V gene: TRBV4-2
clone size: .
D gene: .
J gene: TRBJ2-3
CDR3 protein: CASSQDGGVTDTQYF
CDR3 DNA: TGTGCCAGCAGCCAAGATGGCGGGGTAACAGATACGCAGTATTTT

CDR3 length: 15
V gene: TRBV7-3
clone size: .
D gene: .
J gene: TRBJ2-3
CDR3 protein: CASNQRGAGTDTQYF
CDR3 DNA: TGTGCCAGCAACCAACGGGGGGCCGGCACAGATACGCAGTATTTT